The clone carrying this T cell receptor (beta chain) was picked up many times. These data belong to a study of patients and donors after allogeneic stem cell transplantation. TCRdb itself ran the RT-PCR reads through MiXCR, one entry per CDR3 protein. This table has roughly 250,000 distinct CDR3 sequences, around an eighth appearing once. After removal of 10 bases from V and 4 bases from J, the junction contained 12 bases not matched to a gene. Germline loops: CDR1 ENHRY, CDR2 SYGVKD. The CDR3 contains 15 residues. This chain uses TRBV10-3 with TRBJ2-1; 8 bases fit TRBD1. The sequence was collected from a human donor who was either an allogeneic HSCT recipient or a stem cell or donor lymphocyte infusion donor (not recorded which). It is not recorded whose cells these are; they may come from a transplant donor. The sample consisted of blood, either unsorted or a sorted T cell fraction (not recorded which). CDR3 DNA sequence: TGTGCCACCATTGGGACAGGTCTATCTTACAATGAGCAGTTCTTC. Its protein is CATIGTGLSYNEQFF.